Sequencing of this TCR beta chain was carried out in a study of blood T cell repertoires in COVID-19 (dated by TCRdb to 2020 to 2022). Concerning the study at large: Collaborator samples came from the United States, Italy and Spain and covered acute and convalescent phases of COVID-19. Subjects who had been exposed to COVID-19, were actively infected with it, or had recovered from it provided the deeply sampled blood TCRbeta repertoires that made up the dataset. The material from the prospective study consisted of cDNA or gDNA derived from T cells, B-cell-depleted T cells, or PBMCs. Sample metadata almost always included a de-identified subject ID, COVID-19 status, age in years and sex. The samples were drawn from the first 160 participants of the ongoing ImmuneRACE study and from 950 to 1,500 subjects provided by 6 global collaborators. Where available, HLA class I and class II types were taken from metadata supplied by the sample provider and were not determined by assay-based typing. The repertoires were released in a freely available public database meant as a resource for research on the immune response to SARS-CoV-2.

At one collaborating source in Seattle, patients were enrolled during active infection and were followed longitudinally through the course of disease. Each collaborating institution followed its own protocols to collect whole blood in K2EDTA tubes. Collaborator samples were shipped for TCRbeta analysis as frozen whole blood, isolated PBMCs, or DNA extracted from either sample type. A note on this clone: What this receptor recognizes is not known. No clone much larger than this one lies a single base away; base qualities are absent.

What the research found in general, with its limitations: The amount of clinical and demographic metadata varied by source and participant and was provided uncurated.

TCRbeta CDR3 regions were amplified from genomic DNA by means of the immunoSEQ Assay, a bias-controlled multiplex PCR. The published analysis was carried out like this. The number of nucleated cells in each sample was estimated from the amplification of reference gene primers within the assay. To quantify the absolute abundance of each unique TCRbeta CDR3 rearrangement, sequence reads were collapsed and filtered. For each sample, productive Simpson clonality was calculated as the square root of Simpson's diversity index across productive rearrangements. In its TCRdb copy, this immuneACCESS table keeps in-frame sequences only and misses some clones. Where compared with another copy, unresolved V genes explain less than half of these, and the others have no known cause. Clone size and the V and J calls come from that table; the DNA yielded D and trimming. This sample is represented by fewer than 250,000 clones; 80% to 85% of them were singletons. The ten largest clones take up roughly 10% of the sample.

Counted from cysteine to phenylalanine, this CDR3 has 13 amino acids. Only the CDR3 portion is preserved as DNA: 39 bases, with reading frame beginning at the first base. Based on the germline V gene, the CDR1 and CDR2 sequences are SGHVS and FQNEAQ. Trimming at the junction amounts to 3 bases on V and 3 bases on J, and the germline ends lie 6 bases apart. Sequencing used peripheral blood. The sequence links TRBV7-8 to TRBJ2-1, and TRBD1 may be the D gene, going by 5 matching bases. This TCR was recovered from an elderly woman with COVID-19, enrolled during active disease. The CDR3 sequence is CASSLTDYNEQFF. Read as DNA, the sequence is TGTGCCAGCAGCTTGACAGACTACAATGAGCAGTTCTTC.